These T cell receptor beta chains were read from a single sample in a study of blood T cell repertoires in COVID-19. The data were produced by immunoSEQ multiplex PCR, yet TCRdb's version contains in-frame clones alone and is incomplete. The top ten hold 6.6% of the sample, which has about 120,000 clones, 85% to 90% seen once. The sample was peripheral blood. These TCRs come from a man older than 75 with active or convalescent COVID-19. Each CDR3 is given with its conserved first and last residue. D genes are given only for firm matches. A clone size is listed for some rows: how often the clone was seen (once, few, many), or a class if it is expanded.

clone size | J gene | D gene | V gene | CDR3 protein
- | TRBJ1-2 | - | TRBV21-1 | CASSKEAGNYGYTF
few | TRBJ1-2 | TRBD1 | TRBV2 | CASSPDRAVGYTF
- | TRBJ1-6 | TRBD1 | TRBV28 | CASSRGQALASYNSPLHF
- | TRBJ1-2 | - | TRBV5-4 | CASSPEGVSYGYTF
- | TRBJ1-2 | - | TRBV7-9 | CASSPRATGQRGYTF
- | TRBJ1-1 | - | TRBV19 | CASSRSKGVNTEAFF
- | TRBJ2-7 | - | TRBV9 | CASSLFYQGTEQYF
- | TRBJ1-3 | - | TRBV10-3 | CAITLGAGESTGNTIYF
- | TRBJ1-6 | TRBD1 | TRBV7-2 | CASSVVGDRTSPLHF
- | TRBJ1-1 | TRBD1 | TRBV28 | CASSPRDRVSTEAFF
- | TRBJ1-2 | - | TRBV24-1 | CATSEHDGKNYGYTF
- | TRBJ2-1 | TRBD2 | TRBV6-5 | CASRQAGATYNEQFF
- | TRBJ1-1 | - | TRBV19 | CASSMGLRNTEAFF
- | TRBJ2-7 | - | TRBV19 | CASSISGLYYEQYF